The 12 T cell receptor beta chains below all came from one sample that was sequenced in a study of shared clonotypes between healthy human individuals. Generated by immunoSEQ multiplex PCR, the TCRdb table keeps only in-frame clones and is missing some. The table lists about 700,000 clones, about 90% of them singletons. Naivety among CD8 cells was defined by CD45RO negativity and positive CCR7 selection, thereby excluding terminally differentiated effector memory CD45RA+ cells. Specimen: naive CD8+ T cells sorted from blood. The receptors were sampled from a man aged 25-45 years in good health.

The DNA for the CDR3 is TGTGCCGCGGGGATAGTGGATGGCTACACCTTC. This translates into CAAGIVDGYTF. The chain is built from TRBV19 and TRBJ1-2; D unclear. CDR3 length equals 11 residues. Germline V gene lookup returns CDR1 LNHDA and CDR2 SQIVND (reference sequence). Trimming removed 11 bases from V and 6 bases from J, with 13 bases in between. The whole variable domain, filled in from reference TRBV19 and TRBJ1-2, reads DGGITQSPKYLFRKEGQNVTLSCEQNLNHDAMYWYRQDPGQGLRLIYYSQIVNDFQKGDIAEGYSVSREKKESFPLTVTSAQKNPTAFYLCAAGIVDGYTFGSGTRLTVV.

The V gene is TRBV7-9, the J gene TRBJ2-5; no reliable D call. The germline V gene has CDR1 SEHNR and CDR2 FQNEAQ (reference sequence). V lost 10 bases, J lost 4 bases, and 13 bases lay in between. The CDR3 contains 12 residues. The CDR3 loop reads CANIQLGETQYF. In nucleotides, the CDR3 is TGTGCCAACATACAACTTGGAGAGACCCAGTACTTC. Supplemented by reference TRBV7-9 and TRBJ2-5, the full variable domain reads DTGVSQNPRHKITKRGQNVTFRCDPISEHNRLYWYRQTLGQGPEFLTYFQNEAQLEKSRLLSDRFSAERPKGSFSTLEIQRTEQGDSAMYLCANIQLGETQYFGPGTRLLVL.

DNA of the CDR3: TGTGCCAGCTCAACGTGGACAGAAGGAAACACCATATATTTT. Amino acid sequence: CASSTWTEGNTIYF. V usage is TRBV18 and J usage is TRBJ1-3; perhaps TRBD1 as D (6 bases). This CDR3 is built from 14 residues. V lost 5 bases, J lost 4 bases, and 12 bases lay in between. In germline, CDR1 is KGHSH, CDR2 LQKENI.

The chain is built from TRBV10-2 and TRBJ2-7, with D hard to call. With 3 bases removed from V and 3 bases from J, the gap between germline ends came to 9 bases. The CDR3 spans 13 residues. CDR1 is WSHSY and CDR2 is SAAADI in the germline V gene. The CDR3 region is CASSELVDYEQYF. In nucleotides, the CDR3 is TGCGCCAGCAGTGAATTGGTAGACTACGAGCAGTACTTC.

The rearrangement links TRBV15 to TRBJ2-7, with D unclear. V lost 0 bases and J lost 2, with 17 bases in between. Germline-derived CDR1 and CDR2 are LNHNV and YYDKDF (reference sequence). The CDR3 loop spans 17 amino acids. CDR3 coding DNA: TGTGCCACCAGCAGAGACCCCTCCCTACTGGACGCCTACGAGCAGTACTTC. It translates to CATSRDPSLLDAYEQYF.

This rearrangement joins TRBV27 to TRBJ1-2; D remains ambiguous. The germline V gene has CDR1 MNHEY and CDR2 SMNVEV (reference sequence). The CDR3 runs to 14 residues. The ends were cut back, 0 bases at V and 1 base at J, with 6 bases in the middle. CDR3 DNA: TGTGCCAGCAGTTTATCGCGGTATAACTATGGCTACACCTTC. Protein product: CASSLSRYNYGYTF.

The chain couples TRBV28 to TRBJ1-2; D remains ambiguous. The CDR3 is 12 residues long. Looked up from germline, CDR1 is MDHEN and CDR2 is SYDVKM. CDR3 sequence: CATLGVVYGYTF. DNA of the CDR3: TGTGCGACTCTTGGGGTAGTCTATGGCTACACCTTC.

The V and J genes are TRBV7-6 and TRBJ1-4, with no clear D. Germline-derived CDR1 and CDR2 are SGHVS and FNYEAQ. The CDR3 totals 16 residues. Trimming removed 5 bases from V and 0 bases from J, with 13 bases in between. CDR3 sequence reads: CASSLRLGTTNEKLFF. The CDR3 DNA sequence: TGTGCCAGCAGCCTACGACTCGGGACAACTAATGAAAAACTGTTTTTT.

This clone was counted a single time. The CDR3 here is CASSESSGRVYNEQFF. In DNA form, the CDR3 reads TGCGCCAGCAGTGAGAGTAGCGGGAGGGTTTACAATGAGCAGTTCTTC. The genes are TRBV10-1 and TRBJ2-1; 11 nucleotides align to TRBD2. The CDR3 consists of 16 residues. The ends lost 2 bases at V and 4 bases at J; junction bases unmatched: 4. Germline CDR1 is WNHNN and CDR2 is SYGVQD (reference sequence).

The CDR3 here is CATSLGGQPQHF. The CDR3 nucleotides read TGTGCCACCAGCCTGGGGGGGCAGCCCCAGCATTTT. J is TRBJ1-5 and V is TRBV15; D is perhaps TRBD1 (5 bases). V was shortened by 5 bases and J by 7 bases, with 9 bases between the two germline ends. Looked up from germline, CDR1 is LNHNV and CDR2 is YYDKDF (reference sequence). There are 12 residues in the CDR3. The variable domain in full, completed from reference TRBV15 and TRBJ1-5, reads DAMVIQNPRYQVTQFGKPVTLSCSQTLNHNVMYWYQQKSSQAPKLLFHYYDKDFNNEADTPDNFQSRRPNTSFCFLDIRSPGLGDTAMYLCATSLGGQPQHFGDGTRLSIL.

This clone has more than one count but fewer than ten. CDR3 nucleotides: TGTGCCGTCGGGACAGGGAGGACTGAAGCTTTCTTT. Translated, it gives CAVGTGRTEAFF. The chain employs TRBV10-3 and TRBJ1-1; TRBD1 aligns across 9 bases. The CDR3 length is 12 residues. CDR1 and CDR2 (germline): ENHRY, SYGVKD. V trimming: 11 bases; J trimming: 5 bases; junction bases outside the gene matches: 6.

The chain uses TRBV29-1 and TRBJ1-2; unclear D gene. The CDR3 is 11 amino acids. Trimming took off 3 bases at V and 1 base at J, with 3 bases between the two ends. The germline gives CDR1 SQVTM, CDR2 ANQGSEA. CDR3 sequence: CSVDDNYGYTF. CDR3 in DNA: TGCAGCGTTGATGATAACTATGGCTACACCTTC.